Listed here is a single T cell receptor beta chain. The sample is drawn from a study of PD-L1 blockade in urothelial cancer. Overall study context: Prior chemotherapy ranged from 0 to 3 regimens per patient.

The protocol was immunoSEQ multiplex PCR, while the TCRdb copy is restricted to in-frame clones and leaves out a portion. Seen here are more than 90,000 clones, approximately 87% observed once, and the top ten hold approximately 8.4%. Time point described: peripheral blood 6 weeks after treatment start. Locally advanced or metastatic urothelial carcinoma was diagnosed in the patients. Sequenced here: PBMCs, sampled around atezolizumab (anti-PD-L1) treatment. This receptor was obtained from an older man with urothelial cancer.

CDR3 DNA: TGTGCCAGCAGCTCGACTAGTAGGTCCTACAATGAGCAGTTCTTC. Its protein is CASSSTSRSYNEQFF. The chain links TRBV5-6 to TRBJ2-1, with D perhaps matching TRBD2 (6 bases). From germline, CDR1 is SGHDT and CDR2 YYEEEE. Trimming stripped 3 bases from V and 1 base from J, with 11 bases between. The CDR3 is 15 amino acids.